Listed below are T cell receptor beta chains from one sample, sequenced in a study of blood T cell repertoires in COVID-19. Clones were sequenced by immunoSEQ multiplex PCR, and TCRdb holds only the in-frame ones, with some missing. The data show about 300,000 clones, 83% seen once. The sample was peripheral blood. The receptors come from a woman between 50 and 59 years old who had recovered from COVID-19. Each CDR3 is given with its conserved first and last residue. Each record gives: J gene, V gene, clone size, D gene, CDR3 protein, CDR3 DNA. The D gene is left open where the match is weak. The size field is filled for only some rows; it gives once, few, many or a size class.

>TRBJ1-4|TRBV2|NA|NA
CATQGLRNEKLFF
TGTGCCACTCAGGGGCTGAGGAATGAAAAACTGTTTTTT
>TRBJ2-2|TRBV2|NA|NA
CASSDQGAQNTGELFF
TGTGCCAGCAGTGACCAAGGGGCCCAGAACACCGGGGAGCTGTTTTTT
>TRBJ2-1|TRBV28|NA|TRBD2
CASRGSGRGGYNEQFF
TGTGCCAGCAGGGGAAGCGGGAGGGGAGGCTACAATGAGCAGTTCTTC
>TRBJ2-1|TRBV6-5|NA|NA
CASSYSGGSEQFF
TGTGCCAGCAGTTACTCTGGAGGGTCCGAGCAGTTCTTC
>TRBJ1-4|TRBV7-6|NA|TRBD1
CASSPTARTGGNEKLFF
TGTGCCAGCAGTCCAACTGCTCGGACAGGGGGCAATGAAAAACTGTTTTTT
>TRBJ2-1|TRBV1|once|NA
CTSSEDPLACHEQFF
TGCACCAGCAGCGAGGACCCCCTAGCGTGCCATGAGCAGTTCTTC
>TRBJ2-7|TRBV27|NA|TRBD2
CASSFSGSHYEQYF
TGTGCCAGCAGTTTCAGCGGGAGTCACTACGAGCAGTACTTC
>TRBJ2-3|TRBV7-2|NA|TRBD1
CASSPGQGSTDTQYF
TGTGCCAGCAGCCCGGGACAGGGAAGCACAGATACGCAGTATTTT
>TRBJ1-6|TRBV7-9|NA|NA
CASSPQGIGGYNSPLHF
TGTGCCAGCAGCCCACAGGGAATCGGAGGCTATAATTCACCCCTCCACTTT
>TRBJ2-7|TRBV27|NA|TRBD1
CASSPRGPGGYEQYF
TGTGCCAGCAGTCCCCGCGGGCCAGGGGGCTACGAGCAGTACTTC
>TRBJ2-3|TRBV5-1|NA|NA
CASSLGLSTDTQYF
TGCGCCAGCAGCTTGGGACTTTCCACAGATACGCAGTATTTT
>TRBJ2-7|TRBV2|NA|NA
CASRATSMSSYEQYF
TGTGCCAGCAGGGCCACTAGTATGAGCTCCTACGAGCAGTACTTC
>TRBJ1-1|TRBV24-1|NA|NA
CATSEQANTEAFF
TGTGCCACCAGTGAGCAGGCCAACACTGAAGCTTTCTTT
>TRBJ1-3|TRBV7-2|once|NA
CASSLVGGNSGNTIYF
TGTGCCAGCAGCTTAGTCGGTGGTAACTCTGGAAACACCATATATTTT
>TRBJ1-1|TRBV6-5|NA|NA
CASQGVTEAFF
TGTGCCAGTCAGGGTGTAACTGAAGCTTTCTTT
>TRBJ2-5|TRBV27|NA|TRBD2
CASSLAGDVQETQYF
TGTGCCAGCAGCCTAGCGGGGGACGTACAAGAGACCCAGTACTTC